This is a list of T cell receptor beta chains from one sample in a study of T cells in localized non-small cell lung cancer. Repertoires were generated with immunoSEQ multiplex PCR, while TCRdb's copy carries only in-frame clones and drops some. Of under 95,000 clones in the sample, 80% were seen once. The source material was peripheral blood, sampled before any cancer treatment. The source of these receptors is a female donor at least 60 years old with stage I lung adenocarcinoma. The CDR3 runs from the conserved cysteine through the conserved F or W. A D gene is named only where the DNA matches it firmly. Rows may omit the clone size; those that give it use once, few, many or a size class.

CDR3 protein: CASSNNRVSEAFF
CDR3 DNA: TGTGCCAGCTCGAACAACCGGGTTTCTGAAGCTTTCTTT
clone size: NA
V gene: TRBV5-6
J gene: TRBJ1-1
D gene: NA

CDR3 protein: CASSVGFSSGSGDTQYF
CDR3 DNA: TGTGCCAGCAGCGTGGGGTTTAGTAGCGGGAGTGGAGATACGCAGTATTTT
clone size: NA
V gene: TRBV9
J gene: TRBJ2-3
D gene: TRBD2

CDR3 protein: CASSLVLGQGVLGEAFF
CDR3 DNA: TGTGCCAGCAGCTTAGTTCTCGGACAGGGGGTTTTGGGTGAAGCTTTCTTT
clone size: NA
V gene: TRBV7-9
J gene: TRBJ1-1
D gene: TRBD1

CDR3 protein: CASSPTSGGLTANVLTF
CDR3 DNA: TGTGCCAGTAGTCCCACTTCGGGGGGCCTAACGGCCAACGTCCTGACTTTC
clone size: NA
V gene: TRBV19
J gene: TRBJ2-6
D gene: NA

CDR3 protein: CASSRWGGNEQFF
CDR3 DNA: TGTGCCAGCAGCCGTTGGGGGGGCAATGAGCAGTTCTTC
clone size: NA
V gene: TRBV5-6
J gene: TRBJ2-1
D gene: TRBD2

CDR3 protein: CSASGVINREGYTF
CDR3 DNA: TGCAGCGCCTCTGGGGTAATCAACAGGGAGGGCTACACCTTC
clone size: few
V gene: TRBV29-1
J gene: TRBJ1-2
D gene: NA

CDR3 protein: CASSSTGRKDYGYTF
CDR3 DNA: TGTGCCAGCAGCTCGACAGGGAGGAAAGACTATGGCTACACCTTC
clone size: NA
V gene: TRBV7-2
J gene: TRBJ1-2
D gene: TRBD1

CDR3 protein: CASSPGPGGNQPQHF
CDR3 DNA: TGTGCCAGCAGTCCCGGCCCGGGCGGTAATCAGCCCCAGCATTTT
clone size: NA
V gene: TRBV6-1
J gene: TRBJ1-5
D gene: NA

CDR3 protein: CASSNKETQYF
CDR3 DNA: TGTGCCAGCTCAAATAAAGAGACCCAGTACTTC
clone size: NA
V gene: TRBV18
J gene: TRBJ2-5
D gene: NA

CDR3 protein: CASSQEGSQETQYF
CDR3 DNA: TGTGCCAGCAGCCAAGAGGGGAGTCAAGAGACCCAGTACTTC
clone size: NA
V gene: TRBV4-2
J gene: TRBJ2-5
D gene: NA

CDR3 protein: CASGQGAGNTIYF
CDR3 DNA: TGTGCTAGTGGCCAGGGGGCCGGAAACACCATATATTTT
clone size: NA
V gene: TRBV12-5
J gene: TRBJ1-3
D gene: TRBD1

CDR3 protein: CASSLASGRATGELFF
CDR3 DNA: TGCGCCAGCAGCTTGGCTAGCGGGAGGGCCACCGGGGAGCTGTTTTTT
clone size: NA
V gene: TRBV5-1
J gene: TRBJ2-2
D gene: TRBD2

CDR3 protein: CASSSAGGRSAAAFF
CDR3 DNA: TGCGCCAGCAGCTCAGCAGGGGGCAGGTCTGCGGCGGCTTTCTTT
clone size: NA
V gene: TRBV5-1
J gene: TRBJ1-1
D gene: TRBD1

CDR3 protein: CASSPGQGDKTQYF
CDR3 DNA: TGTGCCAGCAGTCCGGGACAGGGGGATAAGACCCAGTACTTC
clone size: NA
V gene: TRBV7-9
J gene: TRBJ2-5
D gene: TRBD1

CDR3 protein: CASSLVGGTGTGELFF
CDR3 DNA: TGTGCCAGCAGCTTAGTAGGTGGGACCGGAACCGGGGAGCTGTTTTTT
clone size: few
V gene: TRBV7-2
J gene: TRBJ2-2
D gene: NA

CDR3 protein: CASTGWNQPQHF
CDR3 DNA: TGTGCCTCGACAGGGTGGAATCAGCCCCAGCATTTT
clone size: NA
V gene: TRBV12-5
J gene: TRBJ1-5
D gene: TRBD1

CDR3 protein: CASSPTGGGQPQHF
CDR3 DNA: TGTGCCAGCAGCCCTACAGGGGGGGGTCAGCCCCAGCATTTT
clone size: NA
V gene: TRBV7-3
J gene: TRBJ1-5
D gene: TRBD1

CDR3 protein: CASSLWGTGTNEQFF
CDR3 DNA: TGTGCCAGCAGTTTATGGGGGACAGGGACCAATGAGCAGTTCTTC
clone size: NA
V gene: TRBV28
J gene: TRBJ2-1
D gene: TRBD1

CDR3 protein: CAISESGAPGMHEQFF
CDR3 DNA: TGTGCCATCAGTGAGTCGGGGGCGCCGGGGATGCATGAGCAGTTCTTC
clone size: NA
V gene: TRBV10-3
J gene: TRBJ2-1
D gene: NA

CDR3 protein: CASSLYSGDQPQHF
CDR3 DNA: TGTGCCAGCAGCTTGTACTCGGGCGATCAGCCCCAGCATTTT
clone size: NA
V gene: TRBV7-9
J gene: TRBJ1-5
D gene: NA

CDR3 protein: CASSVGQNLEQYF
CDR3 DNA: TGTGCCAGCAGCGTAGGACAGAACCTCGAGCAGTACTTC
clone size: NA
V gene: TRBV9
J gene: TRBJ2-7
D gene: NA

CDR3 protein: CATRQQGGYTEAFF
CDR3 DNA: TGTGCCACCAGGCAACAGGGTGGGTACACTGAAGCTTTCTTT
clone size: few
V gene: TRBV15
J gene: TRBJ1-1
D gene: NA

CDR3 protein: CASSLLRGGGDTQYF
CDR3 DNA: TGTGCCAGCAGCTTGTTGCGGGGGGGTGGAGATACGCAGTATTTT
clone size: NA
V gene: TRBV5-4
J gene: TRBJ2-3
D gene: TRBD2

CDR3 protein: CASSSGQGEQYF
CDR3 DNA: TGCGCCAGCAGCTCAGGACAGGGCGAGCAGTACTTC
clone size: NA
V gene: TRBV5-1
J gene: TRBJ2-7
D gene: TRBD1

CDR3 protein: CASSSPGTRVEKLFF
CDR3 DNA: TGTGCCAGCAGCTCACCCGGGACTCGCGTTGAAAAACTGTTTTTT
clone size: NA
V gene: TRBV7-2
J gene: TRBJ1-4
D gene: NA

CDR3 protein: CASGQGVGQPQHF
CDR3 DNA: TGTGCCAGCGGACAGGGGGTCGGTCAGCCCCAGCATTTT
clone size: NA
V gene: TRBV2
J gene: TRBJ1-5
D gene: TRBD1

CDR3 protein: CASSSRGDYSNQPQHF
CDR3 DNA: TGTGCCAGCAGCTCCAGGGGGGATTATAGCAATCAGCCCCAGCATTTT
clone size: NA
V gene: TRBV7-2
J gene: TRBJ1-5
D gene: TRBD1